Below, one TCR beta chain is given with its context. Its antigen is not yet known. Base qualities are missing; no much larger clone stands one base away. Each collaborating institution followed its own protocols to collect whole blood in K2EDTA tubes. For TCRbeta analysis, collaborators shipped samples in one of three forms: frozen whole blood, isolated PBMCs, or DNA extracted from either of those sample types. These data come from a study of blood T cell repertoires in COVID-19 (dated by TCRdb to 2018 to 2020). At the level of the whole study: Samples from collaborators originated in the United States, Italy and Spain and spanned both the acute and convalescent phases of COVID-19. The material from the prospective study consisted of cDNA or gDNA derived from T cells, B-cell-depleted T cells, or PBMCs. Subjects who had been exposed to COVID-19, were actively infected with it, or had recovered from it provided the deeply sampled blood TCRbeta repertoires that made up the dataset. The repertoires were released in a freely available public database meant as a resource for research on the immune response to SARS-CoV-2. The samples were drawn from the first 160 participants of the ongoing ImmuneRACE study and from some 1,300 subjects provided by 6 global collaborators. Sample metadata almost always included a de-identified subject ID, COVID-19 status, age in years and sex. HLA class I and class II types, where available, came from metadata supplied by the sample provider rather than from assay-based typing. Results the study describes overall, beyond this receptor: Clinical and demographic metadata were provided uncurated, with the amount varying by source and participant.

TCRbeta CDR3 regions were amplified from genomic DNA using the immunoSEQ Assay, a bias-controlled multiplex PCR. Processing in the source paper ran as follows. Within the assay, amplification of reference gene primers was used to estimate how many nucleated cells each sample contained. To quantify the absolute abundance of each unique TCRbeta CDR3 rearrangement, sequence reads were collapsed and filtered. For each sample, productive Simpson clonality was calculated as the square root of Simpson's diversity index over productive rearrangements. In TCRdb, the immuneACCESS table is reduced to in-frame sequences with V and J assigned. These tables do not hold every clone; where another copy was compared, an unresolved V gene accounts for under half, and the others remain unexplained. V and J calls and clone size come straight from that table; D and trimming were deduced from the DNA. The sample yields about 85,000 clones; approximately 90% were counted once. The ten largest make up 2.3% of the sample.

The TCR was taken from a human donor with active COVID-19. The donor label of this sample is uncertain. The sample comprised peripheral blood.

The CDR3 in this case is CASSQVGTGENSYNEQFF. In nucleotide form, the sequence is TGTGCCAGCAGCCAAGTGGGGACAGGGGAAAACTCCTACAATGAGCAGTTCTTC. This receptor chain uses TRBV4-2 and TRBJ2-1; 10 bases in the middle match TRBD1. The CDR3 holds 18 amino acids from the cysteine to the phenylalanine. Left in the record is the CDR3 DNA by itself, 54 bases read in frame from the first base. According to the germline V gene, CDR1 reads LGHNA and CDR2 reads YNFKEQ. Here V drops 1 base and J drops 0 bases, and the junction holds 6 bases not matched to any gene.